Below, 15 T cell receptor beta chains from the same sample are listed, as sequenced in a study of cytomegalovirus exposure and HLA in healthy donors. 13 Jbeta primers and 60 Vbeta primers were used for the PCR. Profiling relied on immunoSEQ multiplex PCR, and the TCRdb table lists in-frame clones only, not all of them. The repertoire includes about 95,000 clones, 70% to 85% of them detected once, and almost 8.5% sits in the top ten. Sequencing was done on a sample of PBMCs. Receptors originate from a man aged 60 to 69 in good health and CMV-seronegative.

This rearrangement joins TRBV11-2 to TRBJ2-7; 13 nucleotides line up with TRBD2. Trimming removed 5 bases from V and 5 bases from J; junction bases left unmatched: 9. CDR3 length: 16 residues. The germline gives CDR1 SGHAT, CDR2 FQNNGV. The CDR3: CASSPRTSGGLHEQYF. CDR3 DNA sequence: TGTGCCAGCAGCCCCAGGACTAGCGGGGGTCTCCACGAGCAGTACTTC. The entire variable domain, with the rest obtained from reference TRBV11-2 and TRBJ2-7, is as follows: EAGVAQSPRYKIIEKRQSVAFWCNPISGHATLYWYQQILGQGPKLLIQFQNNGVVDDSQLPKDRFSAERLKGVDSTLKIQPAKLEDSAVYLCASSPRTSGGLHEQYFGPGTRLTVT.

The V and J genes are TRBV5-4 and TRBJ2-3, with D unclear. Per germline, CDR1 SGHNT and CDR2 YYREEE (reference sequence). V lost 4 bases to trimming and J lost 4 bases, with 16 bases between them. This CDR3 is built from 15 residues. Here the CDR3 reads CASSPRPEIADTQYF. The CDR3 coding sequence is TGTGCCAGCAGCCCAAGGCCGGAGATTGCAGATACGCAGTATTTT.

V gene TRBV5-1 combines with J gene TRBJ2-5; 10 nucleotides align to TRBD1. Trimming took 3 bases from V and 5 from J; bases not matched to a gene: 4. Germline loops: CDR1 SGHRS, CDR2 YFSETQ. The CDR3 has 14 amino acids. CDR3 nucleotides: TGCGCCAGCAGCTCATGGGACAGGGGCGAGACCCAGTACTTC. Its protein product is CASSSWDRGETQYF.

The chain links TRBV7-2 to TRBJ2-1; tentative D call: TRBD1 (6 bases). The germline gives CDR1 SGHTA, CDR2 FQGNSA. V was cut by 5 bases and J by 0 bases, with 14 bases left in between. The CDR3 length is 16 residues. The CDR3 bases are TGTGCCAGCAGCGAATCCGGGACACTCTCCTACAATGAGCAGTTCTTC. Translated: CASSESGTLSYNEQFF.

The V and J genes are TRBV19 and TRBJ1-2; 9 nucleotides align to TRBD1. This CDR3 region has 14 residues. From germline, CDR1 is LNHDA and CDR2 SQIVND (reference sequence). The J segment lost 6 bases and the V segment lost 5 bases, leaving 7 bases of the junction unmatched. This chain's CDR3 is CASSYGQGKDGYTF. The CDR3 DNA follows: TGTGCCAGTAGTTATGGACAGGGGAAGGATGGCTACACCTTC.

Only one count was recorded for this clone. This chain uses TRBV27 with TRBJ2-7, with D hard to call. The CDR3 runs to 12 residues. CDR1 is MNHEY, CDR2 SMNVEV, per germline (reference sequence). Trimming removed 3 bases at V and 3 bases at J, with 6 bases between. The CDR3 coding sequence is TGTGCCAGCAGTTTCACGGGCTACGAGCAGTACTTC. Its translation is CASSFTGYEQYF.

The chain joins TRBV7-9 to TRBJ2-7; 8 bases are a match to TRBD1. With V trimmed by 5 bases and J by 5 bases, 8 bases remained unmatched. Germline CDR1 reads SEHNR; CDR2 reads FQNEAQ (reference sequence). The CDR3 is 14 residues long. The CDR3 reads CASSGDRGWDEQYF. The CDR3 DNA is TGTGCCAGCAGCGGAGACAGGGGATGGGACGAGCAGTACTTC.

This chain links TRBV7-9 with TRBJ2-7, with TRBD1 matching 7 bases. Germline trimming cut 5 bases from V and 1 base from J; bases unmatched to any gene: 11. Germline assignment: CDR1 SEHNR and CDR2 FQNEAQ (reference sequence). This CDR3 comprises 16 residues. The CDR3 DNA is TGTGCCAGCAGCATCCTACAGGGGATCGGGTCCTACGAGCAGTACTTC. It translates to CASSILQGIGSYEQYF.

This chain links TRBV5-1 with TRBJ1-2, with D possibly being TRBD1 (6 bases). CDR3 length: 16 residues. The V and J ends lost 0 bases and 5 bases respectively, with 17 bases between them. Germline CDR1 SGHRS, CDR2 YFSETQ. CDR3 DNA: TGCGCCAGCAGCTTGGAAAGCCAGGGGACGGCTTATGGCTACACCTTC. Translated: CASSLESQGTAYGYTF.

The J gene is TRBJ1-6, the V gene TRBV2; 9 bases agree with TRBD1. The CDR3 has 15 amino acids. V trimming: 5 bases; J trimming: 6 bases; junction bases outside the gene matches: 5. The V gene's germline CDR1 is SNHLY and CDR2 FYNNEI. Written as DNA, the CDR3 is TGTGCCAGCAGTTCCGACAGGGGGAGTAATTCACCCCTCCACTTT. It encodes CASSSDRGSNSPLHF.

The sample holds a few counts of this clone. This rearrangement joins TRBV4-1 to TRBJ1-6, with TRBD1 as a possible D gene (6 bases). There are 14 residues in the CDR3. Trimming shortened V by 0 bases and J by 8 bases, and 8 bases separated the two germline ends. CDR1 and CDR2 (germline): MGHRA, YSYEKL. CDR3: CASSQEQGDSPLHF. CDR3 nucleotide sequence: TGCGCCAGCAGCCAAGAACAGGGCGATTCACCCCTCCACTTT.

The CDR3 reads CASSKTSGSKYEQYF. CDR3 coding DNA: TGTGCCAGCAGTAAGACTAGCGGGAGTAAGTACGAGCAGTACTTC. The V and J genes are TRBV27 and TRBJ2-7; 12 nucleotides align to TRBD2. Trimming cost V 5 bases and J 4 bases; bases outside gene matches: 6. The CDR3 totals 15 residues. Per germline, CDR1 MNHEY and CDR2 SMNVEV (reference sequence).

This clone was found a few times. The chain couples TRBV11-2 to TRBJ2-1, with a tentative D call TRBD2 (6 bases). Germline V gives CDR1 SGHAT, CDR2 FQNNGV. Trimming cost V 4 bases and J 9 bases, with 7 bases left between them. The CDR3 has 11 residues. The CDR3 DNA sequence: TGTGCCAGCAGCTACGGGGGTGAGCAGTTCTTC. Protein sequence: CASSYGGEQFF.

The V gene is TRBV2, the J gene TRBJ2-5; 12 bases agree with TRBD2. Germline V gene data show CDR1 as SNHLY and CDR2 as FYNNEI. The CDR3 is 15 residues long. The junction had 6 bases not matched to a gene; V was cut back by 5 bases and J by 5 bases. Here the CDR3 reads CASSFLAGGPETQYF. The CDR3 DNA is TGTGCCAGCAGTTTCCTAGCGGGAGGGCCGGAGACCCAGTACTTC.

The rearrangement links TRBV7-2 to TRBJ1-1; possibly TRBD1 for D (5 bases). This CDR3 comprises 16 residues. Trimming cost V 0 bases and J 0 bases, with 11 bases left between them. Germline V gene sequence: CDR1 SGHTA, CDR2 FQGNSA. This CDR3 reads CASSLALGGLNTEAFF. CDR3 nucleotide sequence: TGTGCCAGCAGCTTAGCGCTCGGGGGGTTGAACACTGAAGCTTTCTTT.